This TCR beta chain comes out of a study of blood T cell repertoires in COVID-19. Study background: Sites across the United States, Italy and Spain contributed samples from acute and convalescent COVID-19. PBMCs, B-cell-depleted T cells, or T cells were the source of the cDNA or gDNA that made up the material.

In the source study's methods: Researchers report that nucleated cell counts were estimated from reference gene primer amplification. TCRdb's table, derived via immunoSEQ multiplex PCR, lists solely in-frame clones and lacks some. The D gene and trimming were derived from the DNA, and the V and J assignments and clone size from that table. The data show about 91,000 clones, with approximately 80% seen just once and around 9.4% held by the top ten. This CDR3 region has 15 residues. Trimming removed 0 bases at V and 7 bases at J, with 11 bases between. Germline CDR1 is SGDLS and CDR2 is YYNGEE. Specimen: peripheral blood. This rearrangement joins TRBV9 to TRBJ1-6; TRBD1 might be the D (5 bases). This receptor was identified in a woman of 80 years or more with acute or convalescent COVID-19. CDR3 sequence reads: CASSVGRDPNSPLHF. CDR3 in DNA: TGTGCCAGCAGCGTAGGGAGGGACCCCAATTCACCCCTCCACTTT.